This T cell receptor beta chain was captured in a study of blood T cell repertoires in COVID-19. V lost 4 bases, J lost 4 bases, and 12 bases lay in between. The CDR3 loop spans 14 amino acids. Germline-derived CDR1 and CDR2 are SGDLS and YYNGEE. In the source study's methods: Amplifying reference gene primers gave estimates of nucleated cell counts. Profiling relied on immunoSEQ multiplex PCR, and the TCRdb table lists in-frame clones only, not all of them. The V and J calls and clone size are taken from that table; D and trimming were inferred from the DNA. Of fewer than 200,000 clones in the sample, about three quarters were seen once.

The rearrangement uses TRBV9 and TRBJ2-1; D may be TRBD2 (6 bases). The TCR comes from a woman in her seventies with acute or convalescent COVID-19. The material sequenced was peripheral blood. The CDR3 region has the DNA TGTGCCAGCAGCCCCCGGACTATATACAATGAGCAGTTCTTC. Translated: CASSPRTIYNEQFF.